Listed here is a single T cell receptor (beta chain). The antigen it binds to is not known. The sample holds no much larger clone one base away, and base qualities are not on file. This sample is part of a study of graft-versus-host responses after intestinal transplantation (dated by TCRdb to the early 2020s). For context, the study as a whole: The transplants that recipients received were multivisceral, liver-intestinal, or isolated intestinal. Anti-thymocyte globulin induction was given to all recipients, followed by maintenance tacrolimus and steroids for approximately 3 years. After intestinal transplantation, graft-versus-host and host-versus-graft alloreactive T cell clones were followed in the graft, circulation and bone marrow using bulk TCR-beta CDR3 sequencing. To identify alloreactive clones, pre-transplant mixed lymphocyte reaction products were sequenced and then compared with unstimulated pre-transplant donor and recipient T cells. The cohort enrolled about two dozen intestinal transplant recipients, one of whom was a retransplant, and a few patients without pretransplant specimens were excluded. Donor T cell macrochimerism was defined as a peak of at least 4% donor T cells among recipient peripheral blood mononuclear cells. Rather than going through the commercial service, samples from a few later patients were sequenced in-house on an Illumina MiSeq and processed with MiXCR. Paper-wide results and their limitations: High GvH to HvG T cell clonal ratios were observed in the allografts of patients with donor T cell macrochimerism. Conclusions were limited by the relatively low number and heterogeneity of intestinal transplant patients. Early after transplant, peak levels of circulating GvH clones were found to be associated with declines in HvG clones. GvH clones were found in recipient bone marrow, and some of the GvH clones appeared earlier in ileal mucosa or blood, which is consistent with an intestinal mucosal origin.

This specimen's time point label, per the study, means: cells obtained before transplantation from donor or recipient. CD3+CD4+ and CD3+CD8+ populations were FACS-sorted from unstimulated pre-transplant donor and recipient cells taken from spleen or lymph nodes. The germline ends are 16 bases apart after V is trimmed by 0 bases and J by 0 bases. The CDR3, from cysteine to phenylalanine, totals 17 residues. Kept here is only the CDR3 DNA, which spans 51 bases and is read in frame from base 1. CDR1 and CDR2, per the germline V gene, are SGHDT and YYEEEE. The library was produced with the immunoSEQ multiplex PCR assay. For most patients, genomic DNA was isolated using the Qiagen DNeasy Blood and Tissue Kit and was shipped frozen to Adaptive Biotechnologies for TCR sequencing. Adaptive Biotechnologies carried out high-throughput TCR-beta CDR3 sequencing of genomic DNA for most patients. The authors' analysis ran thus. Adaptive's ImmunoSEQ software supplied the TCR sequencing data for around 19 patients, while MiXCR and VDJtools were used to process a few other patients. CD4 versus CD8 sorting errors were corrected by removing sequences found in both subsets at a frequency ratio below 5:1. CDR3 nucleotide sequences shared between donor and recipient were removed because the origin of such sequences could not be assigned. At least 2-fold expansion over unstimulated cells and a minimum CFSE-low frequency of 0.002% (template counts) or 0.001% (read counts) were required for clones to be classified as alloreactive. Clones detected in sequenced pre-transplant spleen, lymph node, or MLR CFSE-low populations of the donor or recipient were defined as mappable. The cumulative frequency of alloreactive clones was calculated as a percentage of all sequences, weighted by copy number. The clones in this table, taken by TCRdb from immuneACCESS, are in-frame only. Not every clone is retained; where verified, under half of the shortfall comes from an unresolved V gene, and the cause of the rest is unknown. V and J calls and clone size are copied from that table; D and trimming were computed from the DNA. The sample table contains more than 70,000 clones; only one count was recorded for 85% to 95% of them. The ten top clones hold roughly 0.4% of the sample.

The sample consisted of unstimulated CD8+ T cells sorted from spleen or lymph node cells, taken before transplant. The source is a human donor who was the organ donor for an intestinal transplant. The chain employs TRBV5-6 and TRBJ2-7; matching of 5 bases hints at TRBD1 as the D gene. The bases are TGTGCCAGCAGCTTGGCGCAGCAGGGCCCGAGCTCCTACGAGCAGTACTTC. The resulting protein is CASSLAQQGPSSYEQYF.